The T cell receptor (beta chain) described here comes from a study of T-cell reconstitution after alpha-beta-depleted transplantation in children. Study conclusions and caveats: The main origin of T-cell counts and diversity one year after transplant was newly produced T cells. Reportedly, alpha-beta T cells present about two months post-transplant originated from several hundred expanded clones of graft origin. The high TCRbeta diversity at day 60 in some patients came from surviving recipient T cells and thymic progenitors.

As concerns this clonotype: Its specificity is unknown. Since the CDR3 does not end with the conserved phenylalanine or tryptophan, this likely comes from a read error.

Preparing the TCRbeta library involved the use of unique molecular identifiers. TCRdb reprocessed the PCR reads via MiXCR and lists one record per CDR3 protein. This table holds 450,000 to 700,000 distinct CDR3 sequences, 25% to 30% found once. The junction had 11 bases not matched to a gene; V was cut back by 5 bases and J by 10 bases. The CDR3 spans 16 residues. Germline CDR1 DFQATT, CDR2 SNEGSKA (reference sequence). The gene calls are TRBV20-1 and TRBJ2-1; 16 bases match TRBD2. This material consisted of PBMCs, taken before TCRalphabeta/CD19-depleted stem cell transplant. The origin of this receptor is a boy younger than two with Wiskott-Aldrich syndrome, due to receive a stem cell transplant. CDR3 amino acids: CSASSGLAGGPGEQFL. The CDR3 DNA follows: TGCAGTGCTTCATCGGGACTAGCGGGAGGGCCTGGGGAGCAGTTCCTC.